What follows are 11 T cell receptor beta chains derived from one specimen sequenced in a study of monozygotic twins with inflammatory bowel disease. TCRdb reworked the 5' RACE reads into one entry per CDR3 protein, no DNA. This listing includes about 160,000 distinct CDR3 sequences. The sequenced sample was blood. These receptors all stem from a human donor with ulcerative colitis or Crohn's disease, or a healthy co-twin of an affected twin (not recorded which).

The rearrangement joins TRBV18 to TRBJ1-4; as DNA is missing, the TRBD1 call by TCRdb cannot be tested. Germline CDR1 and CDR2: KGHSH and LQKENI. This CDR3 contains 14 residues. CDR3 residues: CASSRGTGTEKLFF. The full variable domain, rest sourced from reference TRBV18 and TRBJ1-4, is NAGVMQNPRHLVRRRGQEARLRCSPMKGHSHVYWYRQLPEEGLKFMVYLQKENIIDESGMPKERFSAEFPKEGPSILRIQQVVRGDSAAYFCASSRGTGTEKLFFGSGTQLSVL.

J is TRBJ1-2 and V is TRBV5-1; TCRdb designates TRBD1, a call that cannot be tested without DNA. This CDR3 has 16 residues. Looked up from germline, CDR1 is SGHRS and CDR2 is YFSETQ. The CDR3 protein is CASSQTGSPGSYGYTF.

The chain joins TRBV12-3 or TRBV12-4 to TRBJ2-3; there is no DNA to check the TCRdb D call of TRBD1. CDR3 length: 16 residues. Here the CDR3 reads CASSRIRGQSTDTQYF.

This chain links TRBV24-1 with TRBJ2-7; TCRdb's D gene call, TRBD2, goes unchecked for lack of DNA. From germline, CDR1 is KGHDR and CDR2 SFDVKD. This CDR3 spans 13 amino acids. This CDR3 reads CATSGTHPYEQYF.

This chain connects TRBV11-2 to TRBJ2-2; TCRdb's assignment of TRBD1 cannot be checked, as there is no DNA. This CDR3 is 17 amino acids long. The germline V gene encodes CDR1 SGHAT and CDR2 FQNNGV. Here the CDR3 reads CASSPWDDFSGTGELFF.

This chain links TRBV18 with TRBJ2-7. Germline CDR1 reads KGHSH; CDR2 reads LQKENI. This CDR3 contains 11 residues. The CDR3 protein is CASFNLHEQYF.

The chain couples TRBV9 to TRBJ1-2. The CDR3 runs to 14 residues. Germline-derived CDR1 and CDR2 are SGDLS and YYNGEE. CDR3 amino acids: CASSVDTVDYGYTF.

The chain combines TRBV13 with TRBJ2-7. The germline V gene encodes CDR1 PRHDT and CDR2 FYEKMQ (reference sequence). The CDR3 extends over 13 amino acids. CDR3 sequence reads: CASSPDDSYEQYF.

This chain uses TRBV11-2 with TRBJ2-1. The CDR3 runs to 14 residues. From germline, CDR1 is SGHAT and CDR2 FQNNGV. The chain's CDR3 is CASSLGAPSGEQFF.

The rearrangement joins TRBV18 to TRBJ1-1; TCRdb names TRBD1, which stays unverified in the absence of DNA. The CDR3 sequence is 16 residues long. CDR1 and CDR2 (germline): KGHSH, LQKENI. CDR3 region: CASSPPRLQGAWEAFF.

The chain recombines TRBV9 with TRBJ2-2. From germline, CDR1 is SGDLS and CDR2 YYNGEE. This CDR3 region has 16 residues. The CDR3 region is CASSVGSNANTGELFF.